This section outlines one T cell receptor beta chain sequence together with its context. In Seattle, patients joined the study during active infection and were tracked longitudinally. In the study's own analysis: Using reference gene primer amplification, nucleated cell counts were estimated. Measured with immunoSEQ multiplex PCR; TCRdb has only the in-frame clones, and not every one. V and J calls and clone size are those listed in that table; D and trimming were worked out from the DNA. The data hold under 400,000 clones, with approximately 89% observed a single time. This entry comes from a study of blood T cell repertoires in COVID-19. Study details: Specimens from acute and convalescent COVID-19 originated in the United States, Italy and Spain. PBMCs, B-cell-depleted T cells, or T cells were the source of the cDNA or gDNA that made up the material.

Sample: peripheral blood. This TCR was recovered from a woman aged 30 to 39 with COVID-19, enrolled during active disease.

The CDR3 nucleotides are TGTGCCACCAGTGCCCTCCGGGAGGGTCGAGAGACCCAGTACTTC. Its protein is CATSALREGRETQYF. The J gene is TRBJ2-5, the V gene TRBV24-1; 8 nucleotides align to TRBD2. CDR3 size: 15 residues. The J segment lost 4 bases and the V segment lost 5 bases, leaving 8 bases of the junction unmatched. Per germline, CDR1 KGHDR and CDR2 SFDVKD.